The 13 T cell receptor beta chains below come from one sample, sequenced in a study of response to subunit inactivated influenza vaccine. Each CDR3 protein gets one entry after TCRdb re-called the RT-PCR reads with MiXCR. The sample has around 530,000 distinct CDR3 sequences, 12% seen once. The sample in question was PBMCs from blood, obtained on the day of vaccination. The receptors shown here come from a man aged 50 or older who received an inactivated influenza vaccine.

The J gene is TRBJ1-5, the V gene TRBV20-1; D remains unclear. The germline V and J ends were trimmed by 3 bases and 0 bases, with 12 bases remaining between them. CDR1 DFQATT and CDR2 SNEGSKA come from the germline V gene (reference sequence). The CDR3 loop spans 15 amino acids. The CDR3 DNA is TGCAGTGCTAGGCGGAGTATGGATAGCAATCAGCCCCAGCATTTT. This codes for CSARRSMDSNQPQHF.

In its sample, this clonotype was seen once. The chain has TRBV20-1 and TRBJ2-3; 11 bases fit TRBD2. Germline-derived CDR1 and CDR2 are DFQATT and SNEGSKA (reference sequence). The ends lost 6 bases at V and 2 bases at J; junction bases unmatched: 7. This CDR3 contains 15 residues. As DNA, the CDR3 is TGCAGTGCCTCCAGGGGACTAGCGGTCACAGATACGCAGTATTTT. Translated, it gives CSASRGLAVTDTQYF.

A few counts support this clonotype. The V call is TRBV28, the J call TRBJ2-7, with 13 bases fitting TRBD2. Looked up from germline, CDR1 is MDHEN and CDR2 is SYDVKM. The CDR3 is made up of 16 amino acids. The J segment lost 1 base and the V segment lost 5 bases, leaving 5 bases of the junction unmatched. The CDR3 bases are TGTGCCAGCAGTCCGAGGACTAGCGGGGGTTCCTACGAGCAGTACTTC. This codes for CASSPRTSGGSYEQYF.

The chain combines TRBV28 with TRBJ2-5; 14 positions match TRBD2. This CDR3 region has 16 residues. Germline CDR1 and CDR2: MDHEN and SYDVKM. The J segment lost 5 bases and the V segment lost 6 bases, leaving 8 bases of the junction unmatched. CDR3 protein: CASSQGLAGVGETQYF. The CDR3 DNA sequence: TGTGCCAGCAGCCAGGGACTAGCGGGAGTGGGGGAGACCCAGTACTTC.

The chain has TRBV29-1 and TRBJ2-1; no firm D call. V dropped 4 bases and J dropped 0 bases, with 10 bases sitting between them. This CDR3 is built from 14 residues. Germline loops: CDR1 SQVTM, CDR2 ANQGSEA. CDR3 amino acids: CSVVGRNSYNEQFF. CDR3 DNA sequence: TGCAGCGTTGTGGGCAGGAACTCCTACAATGAGCAGTTCTTC.

This clonotype was recorded only once. This chain joins TRBV30 and TRBJ2-4; a weak D match, TRBD2 (6 bases). The V gene's germline CDR1 is GTSNPN and CDR2 SVGIG (reference sequence). CDR3 length equals 17 residues. V was clipped by 2 bases and J by 1 base, with 18 bases between them. CDR3 amino acids: CAWSRAGIMLAKNIQYF. In nucleotides, the CDR3 is TGTGCCTGGAGTCGGGCGGGAATCATGCTGGCCAAAAACATTCAGTACTTC.

This clonotype has only one observation. This sequence joins TRBV6-5 and TRBJ2-1; TRBD2 matches at 10 bases. Germline V CDR1 and CDR2: MNHEY, SVGAGI. This CDR3 has 17 residues. Unmatched junction bases numbered 13, after V lost 2 bases and J lost 9 bases. The CDR3 sequence is CASSYGVSGGALGEQFF. For the CDR3, the DNA is TGTGCCAGCAGTTACGGGGTCAGCGGGGGGGCCTTAGGTGAGCAGTTCTTC.

A few counts support this clonotype. This chain uses TRBV9 with TRBJ2-7; 8 bases align to TRBD1. The V segment lost 4 bases and the J segment 3 bases; nucleotides outside the gene matches: 6. The CDR3 sequence is 14 residues long. Germline V gene data show CDR1 as SGDLS and CDR2 as YYNGEE. The DNA of the CDR3 is TGTGCCAGCAGCCCCATGGGACAGGACTACGAGCAGTACTTC. Protein: CASSPMGQDYEQYF.

The DNA of the CDR3 is TGTGCCAGCAGTACGCGGACTCAAGAGACCCAGTACTTC. Its translation is CASSTRTQETQYF. This rearrangement joins TRBV12-3 or TRBV12-4 to TRBJ2-5; D possibly corresponds to TRBD2 (5 bases). The CDR3 length is 13 residues. The germline V and J ends were trimmed by 5 bases and 2 bases, with 9 bases remaining between them.

In this sample, this clonotype turned up many times. J is TRBJ2-7 and V is TRBV20-1; possibly TRBD1 for D (6 bases). The CDR3 is 15 residues long. Germline V gene sequence: CDR1 DFQATT, CDR2 SNEGSKA (reference sequence). V lost 1 base and J lost 2, with 15 bases in between. The CDR3 coding sequence is TGCAGTGCTAGAGCCCCGGGACAAAAGACCTACGAGCAGTACTTC. Its translation is CSARAPGQKTYEQYF.

This clonotype was observed many times. The CDR3 sequence is CASSRGAGETQYF. In DNA form, the CDR3 reads TGTGCCAGTAGTCGCGGGGCCGGTGAGACCCAGTACTTC. The gene calls are TRBV19 and TRBJ2-5, with D possibly matching TRBD2 (6 bases). The ends were cut back, 5 bases at V and 5 bases at J, with 12 bases in the middle. This CDR3 contains 13 residues. Germline CDR1 and CDR2: LNHDA and SQIVND (reference sequence).

This clonotype has only a few counts. The genes are TRBV7-9 and TRBJ1-1, with unresolved D. Trimming took off 3 bases at V and 0 bases at J, with 11 bases between the two ends. The CDR3 length is 15 residues. CDR1 is SEHNR and CDR2 is FQNEAQ in the germline V gene (reference sequence). CDR3 in amino acids: CASSFARSLNTEAFF. CDR3 coding DNA: TGTGCCAGCAGCTTCGCCCGGAGTTTGAACACTGAAGCTTTCTTT.

The genes are TRBV7-2 and TRBJ1-2, with D unclear. There are 14 residues in the CDR3. Germline V gene lookup returns CDR1 SGHTA and CDR2 FQGNSA. The V end was cut by 4 bases, the J end by 7 bases, with 16 bases between. CDR3 nucleotides: TGTGCCAGCAGCTCATCCGGCCTACCTGCTGGCTACACCTTC. This sequence encodes CASSSSGLPAGYTF.